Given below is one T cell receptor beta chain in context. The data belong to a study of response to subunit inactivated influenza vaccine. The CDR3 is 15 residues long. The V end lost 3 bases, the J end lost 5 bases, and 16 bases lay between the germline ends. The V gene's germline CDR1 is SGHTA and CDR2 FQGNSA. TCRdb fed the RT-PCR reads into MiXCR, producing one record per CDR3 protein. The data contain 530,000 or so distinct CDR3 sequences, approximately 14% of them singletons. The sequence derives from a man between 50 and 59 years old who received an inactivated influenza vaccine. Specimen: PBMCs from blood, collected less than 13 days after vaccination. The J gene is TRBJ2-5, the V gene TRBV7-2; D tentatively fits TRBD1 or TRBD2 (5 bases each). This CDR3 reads CASSFRDGGWETQYF. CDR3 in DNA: TGTGCCAGCAGCTTCCGGGACGGAGGCTGGGAGACCCAGTACTTC.